The clone carrying this T cell receptor (beta chain) was seen a single time. No antigen is known for it. These data originate in a study of cytomegalovirus exposure and HLA in healthy donors. Study-wide background: Ancestry clustering placed roughly four fifths of under 450 genotyped donors in the Caucasian-associated cluster. Overall study findings and caveats: Earlier analysis looked at TCR beta V segments, and most were productive about 90% or about 30% of the time. Researchers reported in a later analysis that common viral pathogens appeared linked to several top clusters.

13 Jbeta primers and 60 Vbeta primers were used for the PCR. The data were produced by immunoSEQ multiplex PCR, yet TCRdb's version contains in-frame clones alone and is incomplete. The profile covers approximately 100,000 clones, with around 61% appearing a single time and less than 3.5% taken by the ten largest. This clonotype was obtained from a woman in her fifties or sixties in good health and CMV-seronegative. The sample taken for sequencing was PBMCs.

In DNA, the CDR3 is TGTGCCAGCTCACGCAGCGGGGGCACAGATACGCAGTATTTT. As protein: CASSRSGGTDTQYF. This chain links TRBV18 with TRBJ2-3; 7 bases agree with TRBD2. The CDR3 extends over 14 amino acids. Germline V gene lookup returns CDR1 KGHSH and CDR2 LQKENI. V trimming: 4 bases; J trimming: 1 base; junction bases outside the gene matches: 2.